These 28 T cell receptor beta chains originate from one sample sequenced in a study of cytomegalovirus exposure and HLA in healthy donors. Generated by immunoSEQ multiplex PCR, the TCRdb table keeps only in-frame clones and is missing some. The top ten hold approximately 0.7% of the sample, which has around 150,000 clones, approximately 93% seen once. Sequenced sample: PBMCs. All receptors come from a man aged 18-30 years in good health and CMV-seronegative.

This clone was counted once. This chain uses TRBV15 with TRBJ1-6; D uncertain. CDR3 length: 15 residues. From germline, CDR1 is LNHNV and CDR2 YYDKDF (reference sequence). V lost 0 bases, J lost 6 bases, and 9 bases lay in between. CDR3 DNA: TGTGCCACCAGCAGAGATCAAGGGAGTAATTCACCCCTCCACTTT. Its protein product is CATSRDQGSNSPLHF. Full variable domain (remainder filled in from reference TRBV15 and TRBJ1-6): DAMVIQNPRYQVTQFGKPVTLSCSQTLNHNVMYWYQQKSSQAPKLLFHYYDKDFNNEADTPDNFQSRRPNTSFCFLDIRSPGLGDTAMYLCATSRDQGSNSPLHFGNGTRLTVT.

This clone has only one observation. The chain employs TRBV2 and TRBJ1-2; TRBD1 might be the D (6 bases). V lost 7 bases to trimming and J lost 6 bases, with 18 bases between them. Germline V gene lookup returns CDR1 SNHLY and CDR2 FYNNEI. The CDR3 extends over 14 amino acids. In DNA form, the CDR3 reads TGTGCCAGCAAACGTGTCAGGGGCTTCGATGGCTACACCTTC. Its translation is CASKRVRGFDGYTF.

Turning to this clone: The same CDR3 can be traced to other DNA sequences in this sample. The rearrangement uses TRBV7-9 and TRBJ1-1; tentatively, D is TRBD1 (5 bases). Trimming removed 2 bases at V and 2 bases at J, with 6 bases between. The CDR3 is 13 residues long. CDR1 SEHNR and CDR2 FQNEAQ come from the germline V gene (reference sequence). This CDR3 reads CASSLQGNTEAFF. The CDR3 coding sequence is TGTGCCAGCAGCTTACAGGGAAACACTGAAGCTTTCTTT.

V is TRBV18 and J is TRBJ2-1; 10 nucleotides match TRBD2. From germline, CDR1 is KGHSH and CDR2 LQKENI. V was pared by 1 base and J by 5 bases, with 14 bases of the junction left unmatched. The CDR3 spans 19 residues. CDR3 in DNA: TGTGCCAGCTCACCACTCGTTTCGGGGCTAGCGGGAGATGACAATGAGCAGTTCTTC. This translates into CASSPLVSGLAGDDNEQFF.

The rearrangement uses TRBV19 and TRBJ1-2; D is ambiguous. CDR3 size: 16 residues. V was shortened by 3 bases and J by 7 bases, with 21 bases between the two germline ends. CDR1 and CDR2 (germline): LNHDA, SQIVND (reference sequence). CDR3 DNA: TGTGCCAGTAGTATGGTGACACTGATCGGGAGTTCTGGCTACACCTTC. Protein product: CASSMVTLIGSSGYTF.

This rearrangement joins TRBV4-1 to TRBJ2-7; perhaps TRBD1 as D (6 bases). Trimming left V 4 bases short and J 4 bases short, with 11 bases between. The length of the CDR3 is 13 residues. The germline V gene encodes CDR1 MGHRA and CDR2 YSYEKL. CDR3 loop: CASSPNREYEQYF. Written as DNA, the CDR3 is TGCGCCAGCAGCCCGAACAGGGAATACGAGCAGTACTTC.

This sequence joins TRBV29-1 and TRBJ2-7; 9 nucleotides agree with TRBD1. V was clipped by 7 bases and J by 4 bases; unmatched bases: 11. The CDR3 has 14 amino acids. Germline values: CDR1 SQVTM, CDR2 ANQGSEA. The CDR3 sequence: CSASDRGPTYEQYF. The CDR3, as DNA: TGCAGCGCTTCGGACAGGGGACCTACTTACGAGCAGTACTTC.

The V and J genes are TRBV5-6 and TRBJ2-3, with TRBD2 matching over 13 bases. This CDR3 is built from 19 residues. Germline trimming cut 1 base from V and 3 bases from J; bases unmatched to any gene: 11. Germline V gives CDR1 SGHDT, CDR2 YYEEEE. The CDR3 loop is CASSLLRSGLAGQTDTQYF. The CDR3 nucleotides read TGTGCCAGCAGCTTGTTGAGGTCGGGACTAGCGGGACAAACAGATACGCAGTATTTT.

V and J are TRBV11-2 and TRBJ2-5; 8 positions agree with TRBD2. The CDR3 totals 15 residues. V was pared by 5 bases and J by 5 bases, with 10 bases of the junction left unmatched. Germline assignment: CDR1 SGHAT and CDR2 FQNNGV. The CDR3 DNA reads as TGTGCCAGCAGCGCGTCGGGAGGGCCGTGGGAGACCCAGTACTTC. It yields the protein CASSASGGPWETQYF.

V and J are TRBV7-9 and TRBJ2-3; 10 bases align to TRBD2. The germline V gene has CDR1 SEHNR and CDR2 FQNEAQ (reference sequence). The V gene end was trimmed by 4 bases and the J gene end by 6 bases; junction bases not matched to a gene: 10. This CDR3 comprises 16 residues. The CDR3 sequence is CASSSSLAGAGDTQYF. The CDR3 DNA reads as TGTGCCAGCAGCTCCTCCCTAGCGGGAGCGGGTGATACGCAGTATTTT.

V and J are TRBV5-1 and TRBJ2-1; 16 bases match TRBD2. The germline gives CDR1 SGHRS, CDR2 YFSETQ. This CDR3 region has 19 residues. Trimming removed 6 bases from V and 4 bases from J; junction bases left unmatched: 13. The CDR3 here is CASNAPGLAGGPPYNEQFF. CDR3 in DNA: TGCGCCAGCAATGCACCGGGACTAGCGGGGGGGCCACCGTACAATGAGCAGTTCTTC.

The V call is TRBV7-9, the J call TRBJ1-5, with TRBD1 matching over 7 bases. Trimming cost V 0 bases and J 5 bases; bases outside gene matches: 7. CDR1 is SEHNR, CDR2 FQNEAQ, per germline (reference sequence). The CDR3 is 16 residues long. The CDR3 nucleotides read TGTGCCAGCAGCTTAGCGCTTATCACAGGGGATCAGCCCCAGCATTTT. Amino acids: CASSLALITGDQPQHF.

The chain has TRBV7-2 and TRBJ1-1; no definite D call. Deletions cut 1 base from V and 2 bases from J, with 8 bases between. The CDR3 has 14 amino acids. The germline V gene has CDR1 SGHTA and CDR2 FQGNSA. The CDR3 bases are TGTGCCAGCAGCTTAGGGTCGGTAAACACTGAAGCTTTCTTT. This sequence encodes CASSLGSVNTEAFF.

The rearrangement joins TRBV13 to TRBJ2-7, with TRBD2 identical over 12 bases. V was pared by 4 bases and J by 3 bases, with 16 bases of the junction left unmatched. Germline V CDR1 and CDR2: PRHDT, FYEKMQ (reference sequence). The CDR3 consists of 19 residues. The CDR3, as DNA: TGTGCCAGCAGCTCCAGGGCTAGCGGGAGGGCCCTGGCGCTCTACGAGCAGTACGTC. Encoded protein: CASSSRASGRALALYEQYV.

The chain has TRBV7-9 and TRBJ2-1; D unclear. Germline values: CDR1 SEHNR, CDR2 FQNEAQ (reference sequence). V was trimmed by 2 bases and J by 5 bases, leaving 4 bases between them. CDR3 length: 12 amino acids. The CDR3 coding sequence is TGTGCCAGCAGCTTACGTGACAATGAGCAGTTCTTC. This encodes CASSLRDNEQFF.

The CDR3 spells CAISESPTDGYTF. In DNA, the CDR3 is TGTGCCATCAGTGAGTCCCCGACAGACGGCTACACCTTC. The chain employs TRBV10-3 and TRBJ1-2; D might be TRBD1 (5 bases). With 0 bases removed from V and 8 bases from J, the gap between germline ends came to 10 bases. Germline values: CDR1 ENHRY, CDR2 SYGVKD. The CDR3 runs 13 residues.

This clone showed up just once. This chain connects TRBV2 to TRBJ2-1; D is undetermined. Trimming removed 6 bases from V and 6 bases from J, with 9 bases in between. This CDR3 has 12 amino acids. Germline V gene sequence: CDR1 SNHLY, CDR2 FYNNEI. CDR3 loop: CASRSYSNEQFF. CDR3 DNA sequence: TGTGCCAGCAGGAGCTACAGCAATGAGCAGTTCTTC.

The V gene is TRBV5-1, the J gene TRBJ1-1; D unresolved. Trimming took off 5 bases at V and 4 bases at J, with 21 bases between the two ends. Germline V gives CDR1 SGHRS, CDR2 YFSETQ. The CDR3 covers 16 residues. CDR3: CASRVAGAALGTEAFF. The CDR3 nucleotides are TGCGCCAGCAGAGTGGCAGGAGCGGCTTTGGGCACTGAAGCTTTCTTT.

The chain couples TRBV5-1 to TRBJ2-3, with TRBD2 matching 8 bases. V shed 3 bases and J 3 bases; nucleotides not matched to a gene: 3. CDR1 and CDR2 (germline): SGHRS, YFSETQ. This CDR3 is 14 amino acids long. CDR3 sequence reads: CASSSGGITDTQYF. The CDR3 nucleotides read TGCGCCAGCAGCTCGGGAGGGATAACAGATACGCAGTATTTT.

The chain uses TRBV5-1 and TRBJ2-1; D might be TRBD1 (5 bases). The V end was cut by 2 bases, the J end by 2 bases, with 14 bases between. The germline V gene encodes CDR1 SGHRS and CDR2 YFSETQ. This CDR3 contains 16 residues. This CDR3 reads CASSFDPGITYNEQFF. In DNA, the CDR3 is TGCGCCAGCAGCTTTGACCCAGGGATCACCTACAATGAGCAGTTCTTC.

The CDR3 DNA sequence: TGCAGCGTAAGCACAGTAAGGGAGACCCAGTACTTC. It codes for CSVSTVRETQYF. This chain links TRBV29-1 with TRBJ2-5; no definite D call. The CDR3 loop spans 12 amino acids. Deletions cut 6 bases from V and 5 bases from J, with 13 bases between. CDR1 is SQVTM and CDR2 is ANQGSEA in the germline V gene.

This chain uses TRBV5-6 with TRBJ2-5; maybe TRBD2 (5 bases). V lost 4 bases and J lost 9, with 16 bases in between. Germline V gene sequence: CDR1 SGHDT, CDR2 YYEEEE. The CDR3 is made up of 13 amino acids. Here the CDR3 DNA reads TGTGCCAGCAGCAGGGCTAGGTTCGGGGCCCAGTACTTC. Translated, it gives CASSRARFGAQYF.

J is TRBJ1-1 and V is TRBV2; D ambiguous. The germline V gene encodes CDR1 SNHLY and CDR2 FYNNEI. The V gene lost 6 bases and the J gene lost 7 bases, with 12 bases spanning the gap. The CDR3 runs 12 residues. CDR3 loop: CASRPGAIEAFF. Written as DNA, the CDR3 is TGTGCCAGCAGGCCAGGTGCGATTGAAGCTTTCTTT. The full variable domain, in which reference TRBV2 and TRBJ1-1 provide the parts outside the CDR3, is EPEVTQTPSHQVTQMGQEVILRCVPISNHLYFYWYRQILGQKVEFLVSFYNNEISEKSEIFDDQFSVERPDGSNFTLKIRSTKLEDSAMYFCASRPGAIEAFFGQGTRLTVV.

The CDR3 is CASSLGQGGFTEAFF. CDR3 sequence (DNA): TGCGCCAGCAGCTTAGGACAGGGCGGGTTTACTGAAGCTTTCTTT. This chain uses TRBV5-1 with TRBJ1-1; 8 bases line up with TRBD1. CDR1 is SGHRS, CDR2 YFSETQ, per germline. CDR3 length equals 15 residues. The trim removed 2 bases at V and 5 bases at J, leaving 8 bases unmatched.

V usage is TRBV6-1 and J usage is TRBJ2-3, with 7 bases lining up with TRBD2. Germline lookup yields CDR1 MNHNS and CDR2 SASEGT. Germline trimming cut 2 bases from V and 10 bases from J; bases unmatched to any gene: 12. The CDR3 covers 15 residues. CDR3 DNA sequence: TGTGCCAGCAGTGAATCGGGGGGACCCACTGTCTCGCAGTATTTT. As protein: CASSESGGPTVSQYF.

This clone has only one observation. The J gene is TRBJ1-2, the V gene TRBV4-2; TRBD1 matches 7 bases. Germline V gives CDR1 LGHNA, CDR2 YNFKEQ. V was clipped by 4 bases and J by 4 bases; unmatched bases: 9. CDR3 size: 15 residues. CDR3 in DNA: TGTGCCAGCAGCCCGCTTCTGGACAGGCCCTATGGCTACACCTTC. It specifies CASSPLLDRPYGYTF.

This chain joins TRBV19 and TRBJ1-1, with D perhaps matching TRBD1 (6 bases). Trimming cost V 6 bases and J 4 bases, with 12 bases left between them. Germline CDR1 reads LNHDA; CDR2 reads SQIVND (reference sequence). The CDR3 runs to 13 residues. The CDR3 DNA reads TGTGCCAGTAGCCTACAGGGCTCCACTGAAGCTTTCTTT. This encodes CASSLQGSTEAFF. Variable domain in full (rest from reference TRBV19 and TRBJ1-1): DGGITQSPKYLFRKEGQNVTLSCEQNLNHDAMYWYRQDPGQGLRLIYYSQIVNDFQKGDIAEGYSVSREKKESFPLTVTSAQKNPTAFYLCASSLQGSTEAFFGQGTRLTVV.

The rearrangement links TRBV18 to TRBJ2-1, with 7 nucleotides matching TRBD1. The trim removed 4 bases at V and 1 base at J, leaving 7 bases unmatched. Germline CDR1 reads KGHSH; CDR2 reads LQKENI. The CDR3 consists of 16 residues. In nucleotides, the CDR3 is TGTGCCAGCTCACTTACGACAGGGACGTCCTACAATGAGCAGTTCTTC. It translates to CASSLTTGTSYNEQFF.